A single sample gave rise to the 20 T cell receptor beta chains below, sequenced in a study of cytomegalovirus exposure and HLA in healthy donors. Sequencing used immunoSEQ multiplex PCR; TCRdb keeps in-frame clones, though not all of them. Of approximately 98,000 clones in the sample, approximately 86% are singletons; the top ten hold over 2.5%. Sequencing used PBMCs. The receptors come from a woman between 18 and 29 years old in good health and CMV-seronegative.

This chain links TRBV5-5 with TRBJ2-3; perhaps TRBD2 as D (6 bases). V was pared by 4 bases and J by 6 bases, with 9 bases between. The germline V gene has CDR1 SGHKS and CDR2 YYEKEE (reference sequence). The CDR3 sequence is 12 residues long. The CDR3 bases are TGTGCCAGCAGCCCTCTAGCGGATACGCAGTATTTT. Residues: CASSPLADTQYF.

This clone came up once. This rearrangement joins TRBV9 to TRBJ1-1; TRBD1 matches at 9 bases. CDR3 size: 17 residues. V lost 0 bases and J lost 7; bases outside the gene matches: 13. Germline values: CDR1 SGDLS, CDR2 YYNGEE. CDR3 sequence reads: CASSVELQAGQGIEAFF. In nucleotides, the CDR3 is TGTGCCAGCAGCGTAGAACTTCAGGCGGGACAGGGTATTGAAGCTTTCTTT.

The chain recombines TRBV7-2 with TRBJ2-7, with D hard to call. Germline V gene lookup returns CDR1 SGHTA and CDR2 FQGNSA. Trimming stripped 5 bases from V and 2 bases from J, with 13 bases between. CDR3 length: 14 residues. CDR3 region: CASSRDIVPYEQYF. The CDR3, as DNA: TGTGCCAGCAGCCGCGACATTGTGCCCTACGAGCAGTACTTC.

V and J are TRBV30 and TRBJ2-7; possibly TRBD1 for D (6 bases). The CDR3 runs to 13 residues. Trimming removed 3 bases from V and 5 bases from J, with 14 bases in between. CDR1 is GTSNPN, CDR2 SVGIG, per germline (reference sequence). CDR3 in amino acids: CAWRQGRGDEQYF. Written as DNA, the CDR3 is TGTGCCTGGAGACAGGGAAGGGGAGACGAGCAGTACTTC.

The chain is built from TRBV19 and TRBJ2-1, with D perhaps matching TRBD2 (5 bases). Trimming left V 2 bases short and J 0 bases short, with 8 bases between. CDR1 and CDR2 from the germline V gene are LNHDA and SQIVND (reference sequence). This CDR3 comprises 15 residues. CDR3 residues: CASSITGSSYNEQFF. The CDR3 DNA sequence: TGTGCCAGTAGTATAACGGGGAGCTCCTACAATGAGCAGTTCTTC. The whole variable domain, remainder taken from reference TRBV19 and TRBJ2-1, is DGGITQSPKYLFRKEGQNVTLSCEQNLNHDAMYWYRQDPGQGLRLIYYSQIVNDFQKGDIAEGYSVSREKKESFPLTVTSAQKNPTAFYLCASSITGSSYNEQFFGPGTRLTVL.

V and J are TRBV6-5 and TRBJ1-2; D unclear. This CDR3 is 11 amino acids long. Germline V gene data show CDR1 as MNHEY and CDR2 as SVGAGI. V was trimmed by 7 bases and J by 8 bases, leaving 11 bases between them. The CDR3 loop is CASIKIEGYTF. As DNA, the CDR3 is TGTGCCAGCATTAAGATAGAGGGCTACACCTTC.

V and J are TRBV6-5 and TRBJ1-3; 7 bases are a match to TRBD1. This CDR3 spans 15 amino acids. V lost 5 bases and J lost 2; bases outside the gene matches: 6. Germline CDR1 reads MNHEY; CDR2 reads SVGAGI. CDR3 amino acids: CASSPGGSAGNTIYF. The CDR3 bases are TGTGCCAGCAGTCCAGGGGGGTCTGCTGGAAACACCATATATTTT.

This clone was observed a few times. The chain couples TRBV7-2 to TRBJ1-2; 11 nucleotides agree with TRBD1. Trimming at V came to 7 bases and at J to 4 bases, leaving 5 bases not matched to a gene. Germline loops: CDR1 SGHTA, CDR2 FQGNSA. CDR3 length: 14 residues. The CDR3 here is CASTRDRGGYGYTF. In DNA, the CDR3 is TGTGCCAGCACCAGGGACAGGGGGGGCTATGGCTACACCTTC.

V gene TRBV5-4 combines with J gene TRBJ2-1; D gene uncertain. V was cut by 4 bases and J by 4 bases, with 9 bases left in between. CDR3 size: 13 residues. Germline V gene data show CDR1 as SGHNT and CDR2 as YYREEE (reference sequence). CDR3 DNA: TGTGCCAGCAGCGCGTCCGGGTACAATGAGCAGTTCTTC. Its protein is CASSASGYNEQFF.

This CDR3 reads CASSELAGTDTQYF. CDR3 bases: TGCGCCAGCAGCGAACTAGCGGGGACAGATACGCAGTATTTT. This chain uses TRBV5-1 with TRBJ2-3, with 10 bases identical to TRBD2. The CDR3 length is 14 residues. The junction had 2 bases not matched to a gene; V was cut back by 4 bases and J by 3 bases. Per the germline V gene, CDR1 is SGHRS and CDR2 is YFSETQ.

This chain connects TRBV9 to TRBJ1-5; TRBD1 matches at 12 bases. Per the germline V gene, CDR1 is SGDLS and CDR2 is YYNGEE. This CDR3 is 16 amino acids long. After removal of 0 bases from V and 4 bases from J, the junction contained 2 bases not matched to a gene. The chain's CDR3 is CASSVGDRGPNQPQHF. CDR3 sequence (DNA): TGTGCCAGCAGCGTAGGGGACAGGGGGCCGAATCAGCCCCAGCATTTT.

The chain is built from TRBV7-3 and TRBJ2-1, with D maybe TRBD1 (6 bases). Germline lookup yields CDR1 SGHTA and CDR2 FQGTGA. V dropped 2 bases and J dropped 8 bases, with 10 bases sitting between them. This CDR3 contains 13 residues. Here the CDR3 DNA reads TGTGCCAGCAGCTTATACAGGGCTGATGAGCAGTTCTTC. Residues: CASSLYRADEQFF.

The chain couples TRBV6-1 to TRBJ1-4; D might be TRBD1 (5 bases). Trimming stripped 5 bases from V and 4 bases from J, with 14 bases between. The germline V gene has CDR1 MNHNS and CDR2 SASEGT. CDR3 size: 15 residues. The CDR3 DNA reads TGTGCCAGCAGTCGGGGGGAGCGGAGTAATGAAAAACTGTTTTTT. Translating gives CASSRGERSNEKLFF.

The chain uses TRBV7-8 and TRBJ2-7; 8 bases are a match to TRBD2. The V gene end was trimmed by 3 bases and the J gene end by 3 bases; junction bases not matched to a gene: 7. CDR3 length: 15 residues. Germline CDR1 reads SGHVS; CDR2 reads FQNEAQ. The CDR3 DNA sequence: TGTGCCAGCAGCTTTCGATTAGCGGGGTACTACGAGCAGTACTTC. It translates to CASSFRLAGYYEQYF.

The chain combines TRBV6-6 with TRBJ1-1; D is ambiguous. V was cut by 8 bases and J by 4 bases, with 14 bases left in between. The CDR3 loop spans 13 amino acids. The germline V gene encodes CDR1 MNHNY and CDR2 SVGAGI (reference sequence). This CDR3 reads CASDTFGGTEAFF. The CDR3 coding sequence is TGTGCCAGCGACACGTTTGGAGGCACTGAAGCTTTCTTT.

The chain joins TRBV30 to TRBJ2-2, with 7 bases that match TRBD2. The junction had 12 bases not matched to a gene; V was cut back by 0 bases and J by 8 bases. Germline CDR1 and CDR2: GTSNPN and SVGIG (reference sequence). The CDR3 extends over 16 amino acids. The CDR3 nucleotides read TGTGCCTGGAGTGTGGAGAAGGGAGGGGTGGCAGGGGAGCTGTTTTTT. Protein: CAWSVEKGGVAGELFF.

This clone was recorded once. The rearrangement joins TRBV9 to TRBJ2-7; D is possibly TRBD1 (7 bases). The V gene's germline CDR1 is SGDLS and CDR2 YYNGEE. CDR3 length: 15 amino acids. Trimming cost V 4 bases and J 0 bases, with 14 bases left between them. The CDR3 loop is CASSPRGTASYEQYF. DNA of the CDR3: TGTGCCAGCAGCCCCCGGGGGACAGCCTCCTACGAGCAGTACTTC.

This sequence joins TRBV4-2 and TRBJ1-5; 11 nucleotides line up with TRBD1. The CDR3 sequence is 14 residues long. After removal of 1 base from V and 7 bases from J, the junction contained 0 bases not matched to a gene. CDR1 and CDR2 from the germline V gene are LGHNA and YNFKEQ. The CDR3 DNA follows: TGTGCCAGCAGCCAAGGGACAGGGGGCCAGCCCCAGCATTTT. Protein: CASSQGTGGQPQHF.

This chain links TRBV7-9 with TRBJ1-1, with D perhaps matching TRBD1 (6 bases). Germline CDR1 reads SEHNR; CDR2 reads FQNEAQ (reference sequence). This CDR3 comprises 11 residues. V was cut by 6 bases and J by 8 bases, with 10 bases left in between. The CDR3 reads CASRSGTEAFF. The CDR3 DNA reads as TGTGCCAGCAGATCCGGGACAGAAGCTTTCTTT.

The chain combines TRBV7-9 with TRBJ1-2; 8 bases are a match to TRBD1. This CDR3 is 14 amino acids long. V shed 4 bases, J shed 3 bases, and the junction held 4 bases outside the gene matches. Germline lookup yields CDR1 SEHNR and CDR2 FQNEAQ (reference sequence). The CDR3 here is CASSSGQGDYGYTF. The CDR3 nucleotides read TGTGCCAGCAGCTCCGGACAGGGTGACTATGGCTACACCTTC.